This TCR beta chain is drawn from a study of identical twins. This clonotype showed up many times. Template switching (which added a universal primer site) was used, and cDNA carried unique molecular identifiers. Via MiXCR, TCRdb re-called the 5' RACE reads, giving one row per CDR3 protein. The sample lists 400,000 or so distinct CDR3 sequences, approximately 9.1% occurring once. Trimming cost V 6 bases and J 5 bases, with 14 bases left between them. The CDR3 spans 13 residues. Material: naive T cells sorted from blood. This sequence originates from a woman aged 45-65 years in good health. The chain uses TRBV12-3 or TRBV12-4 and TRBJ2-7; D is ambiguous. The CDR3 sequence is CASSRTWRHEQYV. The CDR3, as DNA: TGTGCCAGCAGCCGAACCTGGAGACACGAGCAGTACGTC.